The 8 T cell receptor beta chains below were found in one sample sequenced in a study of blood T cell repertoires in COVID-19. The assay was immunoSEQ multiplex PCR, and TCRdb's table has in-frame clones only and misses some. Among some 500,000 clones, roughly nine tenths were seen once, and the ten largest hold 7.8%. Sequenced material: peripheral blood. All receptors come from a woman between 50 and 59 years old with COVID-19, enrolled during active disease.

The chain is built from TRBV9 and TRBJ2-7; 9 bases line up with TRBD1. This CDR3 spans 14 amino acids. Germline CDR1 and CDR2: SGDLS and YYNGEE. Trimming took 3 bases from V and 5 from J; bases not matched to a gene: 6. The DNA for the CDR3 is TGTGCCAGCAGCGACAGGACAGGGGCCGACGAGCAGTACTTC. Translated: CASSDRTGADEQYF.

The chain couples TRBV5-1 to TRBJ1-2; D might be TRBD1 (5 bases). The CDR3 has 14 amino acids. CDR1 is SGHRS and CDR2 is YFSETQ in the germline V gene. Trimming left V 0 bases short and J 8 bases short, with 14 bases between. The CDR3 DNA reads as TGCGCCAGCAGCTTGGGGACACCCCCTGGGGGCTACACCTTC. Translating gives CASSLGTPPGGYTF.

The chain carries TRBV28 and TRBJ1-5; 10 nucleotides align to TRBD1. The CDR3 runs 13 residues. V lost 5 bases and J lost 8; bases outside the gene matches: 3. The germline CDR1 and CDR2 sequences are MDHEN and SYDVKM. The CDR3 coding sequence is TGTGCCAGCAGTCGGGACAGGGGCGAGCCCCAGCATTTT. It yields the protein CASSRDRGEPQHF. The full variable domain, with the rest looked up from reference TRBV28 and TRBJ1-5, is DVKVTQSSRYLVKRTGEKVFLECVQDMDHENMFWYRQDPGLGLRLIYFSYDVKMKEKGDIPEGYSVSREKKERFSLILESASTNQTSMYLCASSRDRGEPQHFGDGTRLSIL.

The chain is built from TRBV18 and TRBJ1-5; the D gene is possibly TRBD1 (6 bases). The CDR3 runs 16 residues. The V end lost 3 bases, the J end lost 4 bases, and 16 bases lay between the germline ends. Germline loops: CDR1 KGHSH, CDR2 LQKENI. CDR3 nucleotide sequence: TGTGCCAGCTCACCCCGGGCTACAGGGAAGAATCAGCCCCAGCATTTT. Its protein product is CASSPRATGKNQPQHF. Variable domain in full (rest from reference TRBV18 and TRBJ1-5): NAGVMQNPRHLVRRRGQEARLRCSPMKGHSHVYWYRQLPEEGLKFMVYLQKENIIDESGMPKERFSAEFPKEGPSILRIQQVVRGDSAAYFCASSPRATGKNQPQHFGDGTRLSIL.

The chain employs TRBV6-6 and TRBJ2-7; D remains unclear. The CDR3 runs to 16 residues. Trimming left V 0 bases short and J 2 bases short, with 14 bases between. Germline-derived CDR1 and CDR2 are MNHNY and SVGAGI (reference sequence). The CDR3 nucleotides read TGTGCCAGCAGTTACTCGCATAGTCAAGCCACCTACGAGCAGTACTTC. The encoded protein is CASSYSHSQATYEQYF.

The chain carries TRBV27 and TRBJ2-2, with a tentative D call TRBD1 (5 bases). Deletions cut 5 bases from V and 6 bases from J, with 13 bases between. Germline V lookup: CDR1 MNHEY, CDR2 SMNVEV (reference sequence). The CDR3 spans 14 residues. For the CDR3, the DNA is TGTGCCAGCAGTCCGTACAGGATCCCCGGGGAGCTGTTTTTT. Its protein is CASSPYRIPGELFF.

V usage is TRBV5-1 and J usage is TRBJ1-4; D is ambiguous. Germline-derived CDR1 and CDR2 are SGHRS and YFSETQ. V was pared by 4 bases and J by 7 bases, with 11 bases between. The CDR3 is 13 amino acids. The CDR3 bases are TGCGCCAGCAGCCGCGGGGTCGGTGAAAAACTGTTTTTT. It encodes CASSRGVGEKLFF.

The chain recombines TRBV6-5 with TRBJ1-4; D possibly corresponds to TRBD1 (6 bases). Germline-derived CDR1 and CDR2 are MNHEY and SVGAGI. CDR3 length: 15 residues. V gave up 2 bases and J gave up 5 bases, with 12 bases separating them. Here the CDR3 reads CASSYGQGINEKLFF. The CDR3 DNA follows: TGTGCCAGCAGTTACGGGCAGGGGATCAATGAAAAACTGTTTTTT.